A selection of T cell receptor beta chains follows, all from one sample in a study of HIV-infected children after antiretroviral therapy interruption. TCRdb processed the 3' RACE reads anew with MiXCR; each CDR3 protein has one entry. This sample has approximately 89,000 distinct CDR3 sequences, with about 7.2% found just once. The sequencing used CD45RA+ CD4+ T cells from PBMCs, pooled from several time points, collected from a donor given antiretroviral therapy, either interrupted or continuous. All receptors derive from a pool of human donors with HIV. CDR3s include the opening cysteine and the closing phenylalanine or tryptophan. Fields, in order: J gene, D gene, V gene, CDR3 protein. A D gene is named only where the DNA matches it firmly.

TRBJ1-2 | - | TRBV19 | CASSRRGYTF
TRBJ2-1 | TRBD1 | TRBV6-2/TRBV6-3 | CATRDRGENEQFF
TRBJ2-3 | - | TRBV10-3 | CASVKGGSDTQYF
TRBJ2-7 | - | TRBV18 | CASSPGEYEQYF
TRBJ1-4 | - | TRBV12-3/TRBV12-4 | CASGRRENEKLFF
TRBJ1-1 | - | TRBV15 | CATSAGIVKWDTEAFF
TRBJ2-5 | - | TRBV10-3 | CAIRDQQETQYF
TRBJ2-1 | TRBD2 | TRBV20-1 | CSARPVAGSYNEQFF
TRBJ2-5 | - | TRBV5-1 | CASSLAVGGETQYF
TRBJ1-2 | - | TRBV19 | CASRRTDYGYTF
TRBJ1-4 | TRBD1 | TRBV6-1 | CASSALRQGQDEKLFF
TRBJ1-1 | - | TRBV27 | CASSGLVLNTEAFF
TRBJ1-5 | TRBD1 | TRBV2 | CASSGGTGDQPQHF
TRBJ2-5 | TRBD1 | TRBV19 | CASRSTGGPNWGKETQYF
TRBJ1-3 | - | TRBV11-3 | CASSLGDSLSGNTIYF
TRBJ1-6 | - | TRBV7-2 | CASSLAPENSPLHF
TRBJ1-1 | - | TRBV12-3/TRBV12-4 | CASSPLLDTEAFF
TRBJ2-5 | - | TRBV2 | CASTGYQETQYF
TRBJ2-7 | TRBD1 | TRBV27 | CASSRPGTDLGEQYF
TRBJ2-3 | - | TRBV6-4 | CASSDSGTPHTDTQYF
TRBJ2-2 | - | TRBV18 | CASGGKETTGELFF
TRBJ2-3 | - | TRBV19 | CASSIGGARGDTQYF
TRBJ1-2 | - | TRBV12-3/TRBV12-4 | CASRGRQARSGYTF
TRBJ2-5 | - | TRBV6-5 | CASSYSTGNQETQYF
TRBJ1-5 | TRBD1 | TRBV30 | CAWSKGGDPGQPQHF
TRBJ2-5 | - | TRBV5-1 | CASSKRDTQETQYF
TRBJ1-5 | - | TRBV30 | CAWSPPGGANQPQHF
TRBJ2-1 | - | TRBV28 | CASRGLYNEQFF
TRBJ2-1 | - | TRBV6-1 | CASSAVPLHRVGQFF
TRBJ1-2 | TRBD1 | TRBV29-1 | CSASGGLQYGYTF
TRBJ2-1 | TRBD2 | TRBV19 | CASSIDHPAAGGNNEQFF
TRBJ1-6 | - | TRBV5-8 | CASSLGRDSPLHF